This T cell receptor beta chain derives from a study of OX40 agonist ivuxolimab in advanced cancers. Study-level points and caveats: Both CD4+ and CD8+ T cell populations in blood had undergone clonal expansion by week 6 at 0.1 to 3.0 mg/kg. The study found that CD8+ T cells averaged more expanded clones than CD4+.

The table came from immunoSEQ multiplex PCR; TCRdb's copy has only in-frame clones and leaves some out. The table records 50,000 to 80,000 clones, 91% of them present only once. Comment on this clone: Its specificity is unknown. One junction end does not reproduce the germline sequence, and a read error may be involved. Within the sample, other DNA sequences also encode this same CDR3.

Germline CDR1 LNHDA, CDR2 SQIVND (reference sequence). CDR3 length: 13 amino acids. The rearrangement uses TRBV19 and TRBJ2-3, with D uncertain. The sample consisted of CD4+ or CD8+ T cells sorted from blood, taken in a trial of the OX40 agonist ivuxolimab. This TCR came from an adult with an advanced solid tumor such as melanoma, head and neck, liver or kidney cancer. The DNA for the CDR3 is TGTGCCAGTAGTATTTTCGGCGGAGATACACAGTATTTT. This codes for CASSIFGGDTQYF.